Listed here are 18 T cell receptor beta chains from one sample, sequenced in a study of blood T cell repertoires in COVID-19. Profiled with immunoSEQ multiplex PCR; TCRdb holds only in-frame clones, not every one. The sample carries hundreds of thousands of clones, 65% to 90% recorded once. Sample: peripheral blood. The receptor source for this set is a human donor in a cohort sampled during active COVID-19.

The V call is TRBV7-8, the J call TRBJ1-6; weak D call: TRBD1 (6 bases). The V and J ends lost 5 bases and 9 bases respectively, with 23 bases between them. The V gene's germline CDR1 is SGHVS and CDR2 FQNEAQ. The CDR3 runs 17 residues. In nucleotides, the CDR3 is TGTGCCAGCAGCAGTTCAGGGGTCCCGGGTTCTGGTTCACCCCTCCACTTT. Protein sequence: CASSSSGVPGSGSPLHF.

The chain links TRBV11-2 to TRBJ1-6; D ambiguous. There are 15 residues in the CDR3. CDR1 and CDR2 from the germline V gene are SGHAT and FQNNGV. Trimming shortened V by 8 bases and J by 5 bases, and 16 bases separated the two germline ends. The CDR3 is CASSFRPGNNSPLHF. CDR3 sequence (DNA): TGTGCCAGCTCTTTCCGTCCGGGGAATAATTCACCCCTCCACTTT.

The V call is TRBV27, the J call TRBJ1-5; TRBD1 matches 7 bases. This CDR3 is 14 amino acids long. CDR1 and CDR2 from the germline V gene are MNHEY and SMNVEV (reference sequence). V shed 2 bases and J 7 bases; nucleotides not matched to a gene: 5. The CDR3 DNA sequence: TGTGCCAGCAGTTTAACAGGGGAGTTACAGCCCCAGCATTTT. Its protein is CASSLTGELQPQHF.

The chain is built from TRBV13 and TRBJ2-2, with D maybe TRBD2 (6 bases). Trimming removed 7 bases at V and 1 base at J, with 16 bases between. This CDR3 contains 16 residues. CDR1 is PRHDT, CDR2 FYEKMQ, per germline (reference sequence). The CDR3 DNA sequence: TGTGCCAGCACCCAATGGGAGGAGTTGAACACCGGGGAGCTGTTTTTT. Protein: CASTQWEELNTGELFF. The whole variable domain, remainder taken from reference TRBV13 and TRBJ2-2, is AAGVIQSPRHLIKEKRETATLKCYPIPRHDTVYWYQQGPGQDPQFLISFYEKMQSDKGSIPDRFSAQQFSDYHSELNMSSLELGDSALYFCASTQWEELNTGELFFGEGSRLTVL.

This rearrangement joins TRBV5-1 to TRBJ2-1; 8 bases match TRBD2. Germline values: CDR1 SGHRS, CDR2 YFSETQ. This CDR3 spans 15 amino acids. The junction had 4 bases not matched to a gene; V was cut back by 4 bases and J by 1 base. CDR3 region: CASSPGGNSYNEQFF. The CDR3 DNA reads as TGCGCCAGCAGCCCGGGGGGGAATTCCTACAATGAGCAGTTCTTC. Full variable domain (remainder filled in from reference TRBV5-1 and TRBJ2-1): KAGVTQTPRYLIKTRGQQVTLSCSPISGHRSVSWYQQTPGQGLQFLFEYFSETQRNKGNFPGRFSGRQFSNSRSEMNVSTLELGDSALYLCASSPGGNSYNEQFFGPGTRLTVL.

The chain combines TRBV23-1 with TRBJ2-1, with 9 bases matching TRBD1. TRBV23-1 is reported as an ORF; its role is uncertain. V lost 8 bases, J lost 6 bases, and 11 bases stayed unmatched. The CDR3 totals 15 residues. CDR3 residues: CASSYSQGAGNEQFF. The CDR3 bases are TGCGCCAGCTCCTACTCACAGGGGGCGGGCAATGAGCAGTTCTTC.

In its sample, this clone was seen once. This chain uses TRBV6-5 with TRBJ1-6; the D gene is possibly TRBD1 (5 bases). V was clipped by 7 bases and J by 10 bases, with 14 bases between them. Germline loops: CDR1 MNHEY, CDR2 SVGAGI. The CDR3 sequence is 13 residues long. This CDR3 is CASTLTGSSPLHF. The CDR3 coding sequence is TGTGCCAGCACCCTTACAGGATCCTCACCCCTCCACTTT.

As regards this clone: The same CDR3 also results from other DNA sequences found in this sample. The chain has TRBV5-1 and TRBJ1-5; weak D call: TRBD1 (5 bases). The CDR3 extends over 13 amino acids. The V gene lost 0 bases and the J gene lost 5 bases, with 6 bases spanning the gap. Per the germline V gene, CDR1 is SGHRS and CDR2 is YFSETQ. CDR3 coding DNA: TGCGCCAGCAGCTTGGCGGGGGATCAGCCCCAGCATTTT. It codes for CASSLAGDQPQHF.

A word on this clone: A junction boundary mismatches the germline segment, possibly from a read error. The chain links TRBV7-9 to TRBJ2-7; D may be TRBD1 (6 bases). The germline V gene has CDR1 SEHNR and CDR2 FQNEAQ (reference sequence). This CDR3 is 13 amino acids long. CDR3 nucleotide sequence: TGTGCCAGCAGCGTACCCGGGACATCTGATAGGGACTTC. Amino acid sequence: CASSVPGTSDRDF.

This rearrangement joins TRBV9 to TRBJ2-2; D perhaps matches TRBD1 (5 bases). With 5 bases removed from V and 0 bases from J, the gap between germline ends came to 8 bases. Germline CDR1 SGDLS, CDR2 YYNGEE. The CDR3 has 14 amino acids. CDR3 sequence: CASRGQANTGELFF. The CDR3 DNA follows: TGTGCCAGCAGAGGACAAGCGAACACCGGGGAGCTGTTTTTT.

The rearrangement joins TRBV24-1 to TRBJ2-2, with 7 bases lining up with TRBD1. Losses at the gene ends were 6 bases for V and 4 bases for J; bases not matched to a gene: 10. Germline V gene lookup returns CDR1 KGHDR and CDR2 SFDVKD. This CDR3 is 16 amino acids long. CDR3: CATSTGTVRLTGELFF. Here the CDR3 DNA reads TGTGCCACCAGTACCGGGACAGTAAGACTCACCGGGGAGCTGTTTTTT.

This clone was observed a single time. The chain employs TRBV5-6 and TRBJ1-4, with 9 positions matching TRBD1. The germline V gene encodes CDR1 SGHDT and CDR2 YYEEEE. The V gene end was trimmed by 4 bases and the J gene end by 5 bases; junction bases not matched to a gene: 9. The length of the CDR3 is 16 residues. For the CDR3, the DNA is TGTGCCAGCAGCCCGGGAATCGGGACAGGGAATGAAAAACTGTTTTTT. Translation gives CASSPGIGTGNEKLFF. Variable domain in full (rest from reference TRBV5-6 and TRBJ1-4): DAGVTQSPTHLIKTRGQQVTLRCSPKSGHDTVSWYQQALGQGPQFIFQYYEEEERQRGNFPDRFSGHQFPNYSSELNVNALLLGDSALYLCASSPGIGTGNEKLFFGSGTQLSVL.

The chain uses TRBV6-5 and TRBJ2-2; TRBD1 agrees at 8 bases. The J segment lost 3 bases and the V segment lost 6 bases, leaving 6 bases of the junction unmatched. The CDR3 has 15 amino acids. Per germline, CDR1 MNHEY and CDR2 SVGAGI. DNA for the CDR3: TGTGCCAGCAGGTACAGGGGGAGAGACACCGGGGAGCTGTTTTTT. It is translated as CASRYRGRDTGELFF.

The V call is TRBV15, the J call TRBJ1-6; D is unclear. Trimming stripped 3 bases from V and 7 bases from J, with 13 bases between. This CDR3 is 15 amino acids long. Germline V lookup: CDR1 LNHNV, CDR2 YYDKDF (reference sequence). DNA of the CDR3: TGTGCCACCAGCAGTGGGTGGGAGCCAAATTCACCCCTCCACTTT. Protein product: CATSSGWEPNSPLHF.

This chain's CDR3 is CASSIAVQGGTEAFF. The CDR3, as DNA: TGTGCCAGTAGTATAGCGGTCCAGGGTGGTACTGAAGCTTTCTTT. This chain uses TRBV19 with TRBJ1-1; possibly TRBD1 for D (5 bases). V was trimmed by 1 base and J by 5 bases, leaving 14 bases between them. This CDR3 is 15 amino acids long. Per the germline V gene, CDR1 is LNHDA and CDR2 is SQIVND (reference sequence).

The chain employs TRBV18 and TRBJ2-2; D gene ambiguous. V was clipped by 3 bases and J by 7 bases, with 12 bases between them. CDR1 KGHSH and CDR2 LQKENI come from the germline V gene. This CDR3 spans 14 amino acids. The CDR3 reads CASSPGPYNGELFF. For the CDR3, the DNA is TGTGCCAGCTCACCGGGCCCCTACAACGGGGAGCTGTTTTTT.

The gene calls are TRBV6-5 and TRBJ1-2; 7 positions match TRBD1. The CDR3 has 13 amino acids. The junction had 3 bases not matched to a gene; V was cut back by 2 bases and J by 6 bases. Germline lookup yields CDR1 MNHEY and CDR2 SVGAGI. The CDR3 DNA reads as TGTGCCAGCAGTTACAGGCAGGGGGATGGCTACACCTTC. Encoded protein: CASSYRQGDGYTF.

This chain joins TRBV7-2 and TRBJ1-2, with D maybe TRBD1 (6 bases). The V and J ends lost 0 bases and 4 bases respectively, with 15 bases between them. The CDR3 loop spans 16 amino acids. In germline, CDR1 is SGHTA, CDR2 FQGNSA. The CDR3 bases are TGTGCCAGCAGCTTAGCCTGGAAGGACAGTCTCTATGGCTACACCTTC. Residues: CASSLAWKDSLYGYTF.